This entry lists 22 T cell receptor beta chains sequenced from one sample in a study of T cells in Graves' hyperthyroidism and ophthalmopathy. It was RNA transcripts that yielded the amplified TCR beta CDR3 regions. In the first-round RT-PCR of the TCR CDR3, the HTBI primer set was used. TCRdb used MiXCR to reprocess the multiplex PCR reads, holding one entry per CDR3 protein. Of around 370,000 distinct CDR3 sequences listed, roughly 20% are singletons. The sample consisted of blood. These receptors were taken from a young man with Graves' ophthalmopathy.

In this sample, this clonotype turned up many times. This chain uses TRBV12-3 or TRBV12-4 with TRBJ2-7; TRBD1 is a possible D gene (6 bases). With 3 bases removed from V and 6 bases from J, the gap between germline ends came to 15 bases. The CDR3 covers 14 residues. DNA of the CDR3: TGTGCCAGCAGTTTTTCCAGGGGCGCAGCCGAGCAGTACTTC. Amino acids: CASSFSRGAAEQYF.

This clonotype has just a few counts. V usage is TRBV27 and J usage is TRBJ1-2, with D possibly matching TRBD1 (5 bases). This CDR3 has 15 amino acids. Germline V gene sequence: CDR1 MNHEY, CDR2 SMNVEV (reference sequence). The V end lost 2 bases, the J end lost 6 bases, and 16 bases lay between the germline ends. In nucleotides, the CDR3 is TGTGCCAGCAGTTTAGGGGGGGGAGGGTGGAATGGCTACACCTTC. Protein product: CASSLGGGGWNGYTF.

The sample holds a few counts of this clonotype. This chain joins TRBV6-9 and TRBJ1-4, with D hard to call. Germline V CDR1 and CDR2: MNHGY, SVAAGI. The CDR3 is 10 amino acids. V was shortened by 10 bases and J by 4 bases, with 4 bases between the two germline ends. This chain's CDR3 is CANGNEKLFF. The CDR3 DNA reads as TGTGCCAACGGTAATGAAAAACTGTTTTTT.

This clonotype was recorded a few times. The CDR3 DNA follows: TGCGCCAGCAGCTTATCCAGAAACGGGAATGAGCAGTTCTTC. Protein sequence: CASSLSRNGNEQFF. The V call is TRBV5-1, the J call TRBJ2-1, with D unclear. Trimming left V 2 bases short and J 7 bases short, with 13 bases between. Germline V gene lookup returns CDR1 SGHRS and CDR2 YFSETQ. The CDR3 loop spans 14 amino acids.

This chain links TRBV6-5 with TRBJ2-1; D may be TRBD1 (5 bases). The ends were cut back, 0 bases at V and 14 bases at J, with 11 bases in the middle. CDR1 is MNHEY and CDR2 is SVGAGI in the germline V gene. CDR3 length: 12 residues. The CDR3 bases are TGTGCCAGCAGTTACTCGAAAGGGGATGAGTTCTTC. It translates to CASSYSKGDEFF.

Ten or more counts support this clonotype. The rearrangement links TRBV28 to TRBJ2-3; 8 bases are shared with TRBD2. J gave up 2 bases and V 6 bases, and 7 bases lay outside the gene matches. Germline V gene data show CDR1 as MDHEN and CDR2 as SYDVKM. CDR3 size: 15 residues. CDR3 DNA: TGTGCCAGCAGGCGGGGACTAGAATTCACAGATACGCAGTATTTT. It yields the protein CASRRGLEFTDTQYF.

This clonotype was recorded many times. This chain links TRBV12-3 or TRBV12-4 with TRBJ2-7; 8 bases line up with TRBD1. V lost 5 bases and J lost 2; bases outside the gene matches: 11. The CDR3 loop spans 16 amino acids. This chain's CDR3 is CASSKTGVVLAYEQYF. The CDR3 region has the DNA TGTGCCAGCAGTAAGACAGGGGTGGTATTAGCCTACGAGCAGTACTTC.

The V and J genes are TRBV15 and TRBJ1-1; 7 bases line up with TRBD1. This CDR3 comprises 14 residues. Losses at the gene ends were 5 bases for V and 3 bases for J; bases not matched to a gene: 6. Per germline, CDR1 LNHNV and CDR2 YYDKDF (reference sequence). The CDR3 protein is CATSHTGEDTEAFF. CDR3 sequence (DNA): TGTGCCACCAGCCACACAGGGGAGGACACTGAAGCTTTCTTT.

This clonotype was seen a handful of times. This chain uses TRBV20-1 with TRBJ1-4, with D unresolved. The V end lost 4 bases, the J end lost 8 bases, and 17 bases lay between the germline ends. The length of the CDR3 is 14 residues. CDR1 is DFQATT and CDR2 is SNEGSKA in the germline V gene (reference sequence). Here the CDR3 reads CSATPGSGGEKLFF. DNA for the CDR3: TGCAGTGCTACACCGGGATCCGGAGGGGAAAAACTGTTTTTT.

The rearrangement joins TRBV5-5 to TRBJ1-5, with D perhaps TRBD1 (6 bases). V lost 1 base, J lost 6 bases, and 11 bases lay in between. CDR1 SGHKS and CDR2 YYEKEE come from the germline V gene (reference sequence). CDR3 length: 14 amino acids. The DNA of the CDR3 is TGTGCCAGCAGCTTGCGGGGGCCCGCTCAGCCCCAGCATTTT. Encoded protein: CASSLRGPAQPQHF. Supplemented by reference TRBV5-5 and TRBJ1-5, the full variable domain reads DAGVTQSPTHLIKTRGQQVTLRCSPISGHKSVSWYQQVLGQGPQFIFQYYEKEERGRGNFPDRFSARQFPNYSSELNVNALLLGDSALYLCASSLRGPAQPQHFGDGTRLSIL.

This clonotype appeared a single time. The chain is built from TRBV7-2 and TRBJ1-3, with D perhaps matching TRBD1 (6 bases). Trimming took 2 bases from V and 2 from J, leaving 7 bases between them. Germline V gene data show CDR1 as SGHTA and CDR2 as FQGNSA. This CDR3 region has 14 residues. CDR3 DNA: TGTGCCAGCAGCTTATGGGACACTGGAAACACCATATATTTT. As protein: CASSLWDTGNTIYF. The full variable domain, in which reference TRBV7-2 and TRBJ1-3 provide the parts outside the CDR3, is GAGVSQSPSNKVTEKGKDVELRCDPISGHTALYWYRQSLGQGLEFLIYFQGNSAPDKSGLPSDRFSAERTGGSVSTLTIQRTQQEDSAVYLCASSLWDTGNTIYFGEGSWLTVV.

This clonotype was found a few times. The genes are TRBV20-1 and TRBJ2-3, with D perhaps being TRBD1 or TRBD2 (6 bases each). The CDR3 runs to 13 residues. Germline CDR1 and CDR2: DFQATT and SNEGSKA (reference sequence). V was pared by 7 bases and J by 4 bases, with 15 bases between. The chain's CDR3 is CSEKGGPSDTQYF. The CDR3 DNA reads as TGCAGTGAGAAGGGGGGTCCCTCAGATACGCAGTATTTT.

This clonotype showed up just a few times. The chain carries TRBV7-9 and TRBJ1-6; D is possibly TRBD1 (5 bases). Germline V gene sequence: CDR1 SEHNR, CDR2 FQNEAQ (reference sequence). V gave up 5 bases and J gave up 14 bases, with 13 bases separating them. This CDR3 comprises 12 residues. CDR3 loop: CASSILTESLHF. The CDR3 nucleotides are TGTGCCAGCAGCATCCTGACAGAGTCCCTCCACTTT.

This clonotype was found many times. V is TRBV27 and J is TRBJ1-2; 10 nucleotides line up with TRBD1. The V gene end was trimmed by 3 bases and the J gene end by 7 bases; junction bases not matched to a gene: 8. CDR3 length equals 15 residues. Germline V gene sequence: CDR1 MNHEY, CDR2 SMNVEV (reference sequence). The CDR3 nucleotides read TGTGCCAGCAGTTTCCTCGGACAGGGGGAAGGTGGCTACACCTTC. Translating gives CASSFLGQGEGGYTF.

This clonotype was counted at least ten times. This rearrangement joins TRBV2 to TRBJ2-6; possibly TRBD1 or TRBD2 for D (5 bases each). Germline CDR1 and CDR2: SNHLY and FYNNEI. The CDR3 spans 14 residues. Trimming pared 4 bases from V and 5 bases from J, leaving 9 bases between. This chain's CDR3 is CASSARGWANVLTF. The CDR3 DNA is TGTGCCAGCAGTGCCCGGGGCTGGGCCAACGTCCTGACTTTC. The full variable domain, in which reference TRBV2 and TRBJ2-6 provide the parts outside the CDR3, is EPEVTQTPSHQVTQMGQEVILRCVPISNHLYFYWYRQILGQKVEFLVSFYNNEISEKSEIFDDQFSVERPDGSNFTLKIRSTKLEDSAMYFCASSARGWANVLTFGAGSRLTVL.

This clonotype was seen only a few times. The J gene is TRBJ2-7, the V gene TRBV20-1; D is undetermined. The CDR3 has 15 residues. Between the trimmed V and J ends, which lost 0 bases and 3 bases, there was a span of 15 bases. Germline values: CDR1 DFQATT, CDR2 SNEGSKA (reference sequence). As DNA, the CDR3 is TGCAGTGCTAGAGATCTAGAGTCTCCATTCTACGAGCAGTACTTC. Translated: CSARDLESPFYEQYF.

This chain connects TRBV3-1 to TRBJ1-3; D remains ambiguous. Deletions cut 3 bases from V and 7 bases from J, with 10 bases between. Germline V lookup: CDR1 LGHDT, CDR2 YNNKEL (reference sequence). This CDR3 is built from 13 residues. The CDR3 here is CASSQGRSNTIYF. The CDR3 DNA reads as TGTGCCAGCAGCCAGGGCCGTAGCAACACCATATATTTT.

In its sample, this clonotype was seen many times. The rearrangement uses TRBV28 and TRBJ1-3; D perhaps matches TRBD1 (5 bases). The CDR3 totals 13 residues. Trimming stripped 10 bases from V and 4 bases from J, with 14 bases between. Germline CDR1 reads MDHEN; CDR2 reads SYDVKM. CDR3 protein: CATQPGPGNTIYF. In DNA, the CDR3 is TGTGCCACGCAGCCGGGACCCGGAAACACCATATATTTT.

This clonotype was picked up many times. This sequence joins TRBV10-3 and TRBJ2-1; no firm D call. Trimming took 2 bases from V and 8 from J, leaving 13 bases between them. Germline V gene lookup returns CDR1 ENHRY and CDR2 SYGVKD. CDR3 length: 14 residues. Here the CDR3 reads CAISENKGRDEQFF. The DNA of the CDR3 is TGTGCCATCAGTGAGAATAAGGGTCGCGATGAGCAGTTCTTC.

This CDR3 is CASSPGTESNQPQHF. The CDR3 DNA reads as TGCGCCAGCAGCCCCGGGACAGAGAGCAATCAGCCCCAGCATTTT. The chain carries TRBV5-1 and TRBJ1-5, with TRBD1 identical over 7 bases. The CDR3 contains 15 residues. Germline V gives CDR1 SGHRS, CDR2 YFSETQ. J gave up 1 base and V 4 bases, and 5 bases lay outside the gene matches.

This clonotype was recorded many times. Here the CDR3 DNA reads TGTGCCAGCAGTGCAGTGCCCGGGACAGCAGCCTACGAGCAGTACTTC. Translation: CASSAVPGTAAYEQYF. V is TRBV6-1 and J is TRBJ2-7; TRBD1 aligns across 7 bases. Germline trimming cut 4 bases from V and 2 bases from J; bases unmatched to any gene: 11. CDR1 is MNHNS and CDR2 is SASEGT in the germline V gene. CDR3 length equals 16 residues.

Concerning this clonotype itself: A much larger clone is a single base away; this may be a read error. The chain has TRBV12-3 or TRBV12-4 and TRBJ1-6; perhaps TRBD1 as D (5 bases). CDR3 size: 13 residues. In DNA, the CDR3 is TGTGCCAGCAAGACAGCCTATAATCCACCCCTCCACTTT. This codes for CASKTAYNPPLHF.